This is a list of T cell receptor beta chains from one sample in a study of molecular identifiers for immune sequencing clone quantification. Via MiXCR, TCRdb re-called the PCR reads, giving one row per CDR3 protein. The sample consists of tens of thousands of distinct CDR3 sequences, approximately 17% of them appearing once. Sequenced: naive CD8+ T cells from blood, with Jurkat cell RNA spiked in. All receptors come from a human donor in good health. Some libraries in this study had Jurkat cell RNA spiked in. The CDR3 runs from the conserved cysteine through the conserved F or W. D genes are given only for firm matches. Expanded clones are given a class, and other clones once, few, many or no size at all.

v_gene,j_gene,d_gene,abundance,CDR3aa,CDR3nt
TRBV7-8,TRBJ1-1,.,many,CASSSYGGLKNTEAFF,TGTGCCAGCAGCTCTTATGGGGGGTTGAAGAACACTGAAGCTTTCTTT
TRBV7-9,TRBJ1-1,TRBD1,.,CASTPEGGGWAFF,TGTGCCAGCACCCCGGAGGGAGGGGGCTGGGCTTTCTTT
TRBV12-3/TRBV12-4,TRBJ2-5,TRBD2,.,CASRVLGGGGETQYF,TGTGCCAGCAGGGTCCTTGGGGGGGGAGGGGAGACCCAGTACTTC
TRBV7-9,TRBJ2-6,.,.,CASSLAVDQERLSGANVLTF,TGTGCCAGCAGCTTAGCGGTCGATCAGGAGCGACTCTCTGGGGCCAACGTCCTGACTTTC
TRBV3-1,TRBJ1-5,.,many,CASSQASVFQPQHF,TGTGCCAGCAGCCAAGCCTCCGTCTTTCAGCCCCAGCATTTT
TRBV14,TRBJ1-6,.,many,CASSQVPGSPLHF,TGTGCCAGCAGCCAAGTCCCCGGCTCACCCCTCCACTTT
TRBV7-8,TRBJ1-2,TRBD1,.,CASSLYGQERSYGYTF,TGTGCCAGCAGCTTGTACGGACAGGAAAGGAGCTATGGCTACACCTTC
TRBV7-3,TRBJ2-3,TRBD1,many,CASSLQGGDRVFSDTQYF,TGTGCCAGCAGCTTACAGGGCGGGGACAGGGTATTCTCAGATACGCAGTATTTT
TRBV6-2/TRBV6-3,TRBJ1-1,TRBD1,few,CASSYSGGQSVSGTEAFF,TGTGCCAGCAGTTACTCTGGGGGACAGTCAGTTTCGGGCACTGAAGCTTTCTTT
TRBV7-2,TRBJ2-5,TRBD2,medium-sized,CASSLVLAGVQETQYF,TGTGCCAGCAGCTTGGTACTAGCGGGAGTTCAGGAGACCCAGTACTTC
TRBV19,TRBJ2-1,TRBD1,many,CASSPWDRGIGEQFF,TGTGCCAGTAGTCCCTGGGACAGGGGGATTGGTGAGCAGTTCTTC
TRBV27,TRBJ2-5,.,many,CASRPNRAGAQETQYF,TGTGCCAGCAGACCAAACAGGGCTGGGGCCCAAGAGACCCAGTACTTC
TRBV28,TRBJ2-5,.,many,CASSLSPIQETQYF,TGTGCCAGCAGTTTATCCCCAATACAAGAGACCCAGTACTTC
TRBV13,TRBJ1-4,.,many,CASSLFFPSNEKLFF,TGTGCCAGCAGCTTATTTTTTCCATCGAATGAAAAACTGTTTTTT
TRBV20-1,TRBJ1-2,TRBD1,many,CSARDLWGGGTEAGFGYTF,TGCAGTGCTAGAGATCTATGGGGGGGCGGGACAGAAGCTGGATTTGGCTACACCTTC
TRBV12-3/TRBV12-4,TRBJ2-2,.,many,CASSRNTGELFF,TGTGCCAGCAGCAGAAACACCGGGGAGCTGTTTTTT
TRBV12-3/TRBV12-4,TRBJ2-1,TRBD2,many,CASSLASGRNEQFF,TGTGCCAGCAGTTTGGCTAGCGGGAGGAATGAGCAGTTCTTC
TRBV6-1,TRBJ2-7,TRBD1,.,CASSDNRGYEQYF,TGTGCCAGCAGTGATAACAGGGGGTACGAGCAGTACTTC
TRBV30,TRBJ2-1,.,many,CAWSDSEQFF,TGTGCCTGGAGTGACTCAGAGCAGTTCTTC
TRBV9,TRBJ2-3,.,many,CASSPLGLPSTDTQYF,TGTGCCAGCAGCCCCCTGGGGCTTCCTAGCACAGATACGCAGTATTTT
TRBV4-3,TRBJ1-5,.,many,CASSQDRAGYSNQPQHF,TGCGCCAGCAGCCAAGATAGGGCAGGGTATAGCAATCAGCCCCAGCATTTT
TRBV11-2,TRBJ2-1,.,many,CASSLVYNEQFF,TGTGCCAGCAGCTTAGTGTACAATGAGCAGTTCTTC
TRBV6-1,TRBJ1-2,.,many,CASSDWQGLFNYGYTF,TGTGCCAGCAGTGATTGGCAGGGACTTTTTAACTATGGCTACACCTTC
TRBV28,TRBJ1-2,TRBD1,many,CASNARQGISYGYTF,TGTGCCAGCAATGCTAGACAGGGCATTTCCTATGGCTACACCTTC
TRBV13,TRBJ2-2,.,many,CASSLQNTGELFF,TGTGCCAGCAGCCTACAGAACACCGGGGAGCTGTTTTTT